This record concerns one T cell receptor (beta chain) sequence. It lacks a known antigen. No per-base quality is available; no much larger clone lies one base away. The sample is drawn from a study of cytotoxic CD8 clonotypes in ibrutinib-treated CLL (dated by TCRdb to the early 2020s). Context from the whole study: The cohort had 11 relapsed/refractory and approximately 15 treatment-naive patients; some 17 were IGHV unmutated. Patients were still on ibrutinib when every remission and progressive disease sample was collected. An average of about 250,000 productive templates and approximately 91,000 productive rearrangements was obtained per sample. Responses were partial in some 24 patients and complete in 2; after median around 72 months follow-up, around 15 stayed in remission and roughly twelve progressed. Of the 80 to 95 participants in the trial, roughly 26 had longitudinal samples available. Response samples were obtained after a median of around eleven months of treatment, with a range of roughly 6 to 40 months. Cryopreserved peripheral blood mononuclear cells were collected at three points: before therapy, at response, and at either sustained remission or disease progression.

The sample's time point label, decoded: roughly 2 years on ibrutinib. For TCR beta library preparation, 1.5 to 2.5 micrograms of genomic DNA was extracted from cryopreserved PBMCs. High-throughput TCR beta sequencing was performed on longitudinal blood samples from CLL patients receiving ibrutinib monotherapy. The patients were enrolled in a single-center, open-label phase 2 trial of ibrutinib monotherapy. Each clonotype received, on average, 10x coverage in deep resolution sequencing performed on a MiSeq, where the target depth lay between 1 in 1 million and 1 in 200,000 T cells. TCR beta libraries were generated with the immunoSEQ hsTCRB Kit. As for how the authors treated the data: Data were analyzed with ImmunoSEQ Data Assistant and ImmunoSEQ Analyzer, with V, D and J genes assigned per IMGT definitions. Clonality, which ranges from 0 to 1, was calculated by subtracting the normalized Shannon entropy of productive rearrangement frequencies from one. Only overrepresented clonotypes making up at least 0.05% of each patient's repertoire were included in the public clonotype analysis. Repertoires from thirteen age-matched healthy donors in immuneACCESS were used as clonality controls. TCRdb retrieved this table from immuneACCESS and kept in-frame rearrangements only. Not all clones are present; in checked studies, unresolved V genes account for under half, and no reason is known for the remainder. That table furnishes V, J and clone size, whereas the DNA furnished D and trimming. The sample includes over 45,000 clones, with around 60% observed a single time. About a fifth of the sample is in the top ten clones.

General conclusions and limits of the study: Public clonotypes were rare and either shrank or stayed stable during treatment, and the rise in clonality at ibrutinib response reflected expansion of private clonotypes. Sampling times were not matched between sustained-remission and progressing patients, and lymph node repertoires were not studied. At ibrutinib response clonality went up, during sustained remission it held steady, and at progression it dropped back toward baseline. Baseline clonality was found to be higher than that of age-matched healthy donors and was strongly correlated with circulating CD8+ T-cell counts.

This TCR was recovered from a human donor with chronic lymphocytic leukemia. This specimen was PBMCs, taken after 24 months of ibrutinib treatment.

The DNA sequence is given as TGTGCCTGGAGCTGGGGGGCTGGGGCCAACGTCCTGACTTTC. Its amino acids are CAWSWGAGANVLTF. The sequence links TRBV30 to TRBJ2-6, with TRBD2 tentatively as D gene (6 bases match). The CDR3 runs 14 amino acids, cysteine and phenylalanine included. Only the CDR3 region is kept as DNA, spanning 42 bases read in frame from base 1. Via the germline V gene (reference sequence), CDR1 is GTSNPN and CDR2 SVGIG. V and J lose 3 bases and 2 bases, and a span of 8 bases separates them.